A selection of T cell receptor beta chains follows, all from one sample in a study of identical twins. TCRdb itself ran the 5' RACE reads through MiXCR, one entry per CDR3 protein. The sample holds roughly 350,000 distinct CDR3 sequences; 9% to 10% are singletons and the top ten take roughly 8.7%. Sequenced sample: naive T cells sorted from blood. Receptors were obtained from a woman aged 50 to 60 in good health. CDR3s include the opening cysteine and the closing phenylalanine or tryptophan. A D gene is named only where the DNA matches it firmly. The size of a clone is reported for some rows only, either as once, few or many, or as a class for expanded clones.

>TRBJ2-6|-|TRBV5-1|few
CASSLGQTSGANVLTF
TGCGCCAGCAGCTTGGGACAGACCTCTGGGGCCAACGTCCTGACTTTC
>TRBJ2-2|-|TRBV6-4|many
CASRGGNTGELFF
TGTGCCAGCAGAGGAGGGAACACCGGGGAGCTGTTTTTT
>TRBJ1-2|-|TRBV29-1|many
CSAEGGGGYTF
TGCAGCGCCGAAGGGGGTGGCGGCTACACCTTC
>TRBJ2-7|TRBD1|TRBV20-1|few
CSAGGQGPEQYF
TGCAGTGCTGGGGGACAGGGCCCCGAGCAGTACTTC
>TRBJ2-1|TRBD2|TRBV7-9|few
CASSERKTSGRAMNEQFF
TGTGCCAGCAGCGAACGAAAAACTAGCGGGAGGGCCATGAATGAGCAGTTCTTC
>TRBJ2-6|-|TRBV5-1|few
CASSRFGANVLTF
TGCGCCAGCAGTCGTTTCGGGGCCAACGTCCTGACTTTC
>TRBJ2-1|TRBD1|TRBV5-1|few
CASSPYRTGAGGQFF
TGCGCCAGCAGCCCTTATCGGACAGGGGCTGGGGGGCAGTTCTTC
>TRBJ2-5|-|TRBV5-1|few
CASSFGQGGQETQYF
TGCGCCAGCAGCTTCGGACAGGGAGGGCAAGAGACCCAGTACTTC
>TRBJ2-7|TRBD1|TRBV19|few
CASSSGTGVEQYF
TGTGCCAGTAGTAGCGGGACAGGGGTCGAGCAGTACTTC
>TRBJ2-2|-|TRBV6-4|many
CASSDSPTDYTGELFF
TGTGCCAGCAGTGACTCCCCGACGGACTACACCGGGGAGCTGTTTTTT
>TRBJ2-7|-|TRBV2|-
CASSDREQYF
TGTGCCAGCAGCGACAGAGAGCAGTACTTC
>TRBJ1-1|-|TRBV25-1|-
CASSEAGLPEAFF
TGTGCCAGCAGTGAGGCAGGGCTACCTGAAGCTTTCTTT
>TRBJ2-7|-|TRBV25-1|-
CASREVVGGEQYF
TGTGCCAGCAGGGAGGTAGTCGGTGGCGAGCAGTACTTC
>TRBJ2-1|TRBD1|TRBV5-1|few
CASSFGTGSDEQFF
TGCGCCAGCAGCTTCGGGACAGGTAGTGATGAGCAGTTCTTC
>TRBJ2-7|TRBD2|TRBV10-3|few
CAISLTSGRAGTLDEQYF
TGTGCCATCAGCCTGACTAGCGGGAGGGCCGGGACTCTAGACGAGCAGTACTTC
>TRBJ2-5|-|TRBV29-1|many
CSVELGETQYF
TGCAGCGTTGAACTCGGAGAGACCCAGTACTTC
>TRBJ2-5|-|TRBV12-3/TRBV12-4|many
CASSLNRVQETQYF
TGTGCCAGCAGTTTGAACAGGGTCCAAGAGACCCAGTACTTC
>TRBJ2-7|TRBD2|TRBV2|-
CASSVAGGADEQYF
TGTGCCAGCAGTGTAGCGGGAGGAGCCGACGAGCAGTACTTC
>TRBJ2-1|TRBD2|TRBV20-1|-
CSARRLGTSGYNEQFF
TGCAGTGCTAGAAGACTAGGGACTAGCGGATACAATGAGCAGTTCTTC
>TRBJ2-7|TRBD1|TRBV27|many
CASSYRDRGYEQYF
TGTGCCAGCAGTTACCGGGACAGGGGCTACGAGCAGTACTTC
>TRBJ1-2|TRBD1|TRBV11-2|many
CASSSIQLRDRDYGYTF
TGTGCCAGCAGCTCTATCCAACTCCGGGACAGGGATTATGGCTACACCTTC
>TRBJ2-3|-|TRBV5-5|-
CASSFMEMSDTQYF
TGTGCCAGCAGCTTCATGGAGATGTCAGATACGCAGTATTTT
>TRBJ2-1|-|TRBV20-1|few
CSARLAEAFREQFF
TGCAGTGCTAGGTTAGCGGAGGCCTTCCGTGAGCAGTTCTTC
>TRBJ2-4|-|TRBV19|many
CATSEAKGNIQYF
TGTGCCACCTCGGAGGCCAAGGGTAACATTCAGTACTTC
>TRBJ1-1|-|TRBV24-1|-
CATSGSPNTEAFF
TGTGCCACCAGTGGAAGCCCGAACACTGAAGCTTTCTTT
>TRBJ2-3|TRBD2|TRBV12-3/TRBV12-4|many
CASSLGLAGVADTQYF
TGTGCCAGCAGTTTAGGGCTAGCGGGAGTGGCAGATACGCAGTATTTT
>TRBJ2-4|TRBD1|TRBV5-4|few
CASSWGTGGRNIQYF
TGTGCCAGCAGCTGGGGGACAGGGGGCAGGAACATTCAGTACTTC
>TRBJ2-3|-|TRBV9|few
CASSVEDSGLTDTQYF
TGTGCCAGCAGCGTAGAGGATAGCGGCCTCACAGATACGCAGTATTTT
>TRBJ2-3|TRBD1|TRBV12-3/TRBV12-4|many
CASRKTGARGDTQYF
TGTGCCAGCAGAAAGACAGGGGCCAGAGGAGATACGCAGTATTTT
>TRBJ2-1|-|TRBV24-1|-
CATSDAAVSYNEQFF
TGTGCCACCAGTGATGCTGCCGTTTCTTACAATGAGCAGTTCTTC
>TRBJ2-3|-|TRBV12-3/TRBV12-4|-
CASSLVHTQYF
TGTGCCAGCAGTTTAGTACATACGCAGTATTTT
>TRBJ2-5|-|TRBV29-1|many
CSVDGARQETQYF
TGCAGCGTTGACGGGGCGCGGCAAGAGACCCAGTACTTC
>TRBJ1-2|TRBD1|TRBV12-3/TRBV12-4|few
CASSVTGSGYTF
TGTGCCAGCAGTGTGACAGGGAGTGGCTACACCTTC
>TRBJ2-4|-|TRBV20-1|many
CSAEMGSSAKNIQYF
TGCAGTGCGGAGATGGGATCCTCTGCCAAAAACATTCAGTACTTC
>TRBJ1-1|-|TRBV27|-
CASSPRQHGTEAFF
TGTGCCAGCAGTCCGCGACAACATGGCACTGAAGCTTTCTTT
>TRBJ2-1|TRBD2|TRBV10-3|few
CAISDHGLGLFF
TGTGCCATCAGTGATCACGGACTAGGGCTGTTCTTC
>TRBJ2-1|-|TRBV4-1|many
CASSQVGHSQFF
TGCGCCAGCAGTCAAGTTGGCCATTCGCAGTTCTTC
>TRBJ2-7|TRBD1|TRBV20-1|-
CSARDAGGSYEQYF
TGCAGTGCTAGAGATGCAGGGGGCTCCTACGAGCAGTACTTC
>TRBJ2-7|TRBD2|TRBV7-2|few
CASQESGRALEQYF
TGTGCCAGCCAAGAAAGCGGGAGGGCCCTCGAGCAGTACTTC
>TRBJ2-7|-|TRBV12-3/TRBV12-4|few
CASSFYLGGNFEEQYF
TGTGCCAGCAGTTTTTATCTCGGTGGGAATTTCGAGGAGCAGTACTTC
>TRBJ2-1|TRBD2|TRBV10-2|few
CASRTVTSGSYNEQFF
TGCGCCAGCAGAACCGTCACTAGCGGCTCCTACAATGAGCAGTTCTTC
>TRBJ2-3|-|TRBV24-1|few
CATSERADTQYF
TGTGCCACCAGTGAGCGGGCAGATACGCAGTATTTT
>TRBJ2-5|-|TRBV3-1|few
CASSPLSGQETQYF
TGTGCCAGCAGCCCACTGAGCGGACAAGAGACCCAGTACTTC
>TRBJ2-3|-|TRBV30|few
CAWTNTDTQYF
TGTGCCTGGACCAACACAGATACGCAGTATTTT
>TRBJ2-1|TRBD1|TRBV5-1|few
CASSSPTGRGRLNEQFF
TGCGCCAGCAGCAGCCCCACGGGCAGGGGGCGGCTCAATGAGCAGTTCTTC
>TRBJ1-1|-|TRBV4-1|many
CASSQVLFPVGHSEAFF
TGCGCCAGCAGCCAAGTCCTTTTTCCAGTTGGGCATTCTGAAGCTTTCTTT
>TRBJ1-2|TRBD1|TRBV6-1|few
CATGEGQGYGYTF
TGTGCCACCGGGGAGGGACAGGGGTATGGCTACACCTTC
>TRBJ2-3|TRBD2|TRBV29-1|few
CSALAGVTDTQYF
TGCAGCGCACTAGCGGGAGTGACAGATACGCAGTATTTT
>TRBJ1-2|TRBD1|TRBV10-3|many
CAISDPTRQGAEGYTF
TGTGCCATCAGTGATCCCACCCGACAGGGGGCTGAAGGCTACACCTTC
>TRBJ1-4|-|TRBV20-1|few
CSAIEDGTNEKLFF
TGCAGTGCTATAGAAGACGGGACTAATGAAAAACTGTTTTTT